This T cell receptor (beta chain) was retrieved from a study of CXCR3-negative and CXCR3-positive naive CD8 T cells. Study-wide results and limits: Compared with CXCR3-negative naive cells, CXCR3-positive naive cells showed more hydrophobic TRB CDR3s. In naive cells, CXCR3-negative and CXCR3-positive subsets had similar TRBV-TRBJ usage; memory cells differed. Similarly elevated diversity marked both naive subsets, with memory CD8+ cells showing far lower diversity.

To note about this clonotype: What it recognizes is unknown.

Researchers sorted more than 250,000 cells of each CD8+ T cell subset in triplicate. Preparation of TRB cDNA libraries relied on 5' RACE carrying UMI labels. One entry per CDR3 protein, without DNA, is what TCRdb gives after re-calling the 5' RACE reads. The table counts more than 7,000 distinct CDR3 sequences; around 1.5% lies in the top ten. The sequence was obtained from a human donor in good health. Some clones in this sample may be carry-over from other donors' samples. The material sequenced was naive CXCR3- CD8+ T cells from blood. Subset denoted: CD45RO-CCR7+CD27+CD95- naive CD8+ T cells lacking CXCR3 (TNR3-).

The CDR3 is CSVPGTNGGYTF. The chain has TRBV29-1 and TRBJ1-2; TCRdb selects TRBD1, and the lack of DNA leaves this call unchecked. This CDR3 comprises 12 residues. The germline gives CDR1 SQVTM, CDR2 ANQGSEA.